The 24 T cell receptor beta chains in this list originate from one sample, sequenced in a study of blood T cells in healthy people across ages. A second PCR of 7 to 11 cycles used a sample-barcoded 5' primer and a J-beta primer mix. TCRdb fed the 5' RACE reads into MiXCR, producing one record per CDR3 protein. Of 1.6 million or so distinct CDR3 sequences listed, roughly a third are singletons. The sequencing input was blood. Every receptor here comes from a woman aged 25 to 39 in good health.

V and J are TRBV9 and TRBJ2-1; TRBD2 is a possible D gene (5 bases). The germline V gene encodes CDR1 SGDLS and CDR2 YYNGEE. The CDR3 runs to 18 residues. The V end was cut by 0 bases, the J end by 9 bases, with 25 bases between. Here the CDR3 reads CASSVGLALRRRESEQFF. The CDR3 DNA is TGTGCCAGCAGCGTAGGGCTAGCTCTGAGGCGACGGGAAAGTGAGCAGTTCTTC. The complete variable domain, with remaining parts taken from reference TRBV9 and TRBJ2-1, reads DSGVTQTPKHLITATGQRVTLRCSPRSGDLSVYWYQQSLDQGLQFLIQYYNGEERAKGNILERFSAQQFPDLHSELNLSSLELGDSALYFCASSVGLALRRRESEQFFGPGTRLTVL.

This clonotype has only a few counts. DNA for the CDR3: TGTGCCAGCAGCGTAGTCGGCAGGGAGACAGATACGCAGTATTTT. Its translation is CASSVVGRETDTQYF. The gene calls are TRBV9 and TRBJ2-3, with D possibly being TRBD1 or TRBD2 (5 bases each). V gave up 0 bases and J gave up 3 bases, with 11 bases separating them. Germline assignment: CDR1 SGDLS and CDR2 YYNGEE. CDR3 length equals 15 residues.

This chain links TRBV19 with TRBJ1-4, with D uncertain. This CDR3 contains 13 residues. Per the germline V gene, CDR1 is LNHDA and CDR2 is SQIVND (reference sequence). Trimming took off 5 bases at V and 7 bases at J, with 11 bases between the two ends. The CDR3 DNA is TGTGCCAGTAGTCTGGAGTCGAGTGAAAAACTGTTTTTT. Encoded protein: CASSLESSEKLFF. Full variable domain (missing parts from reference TRBV19 and TRBJ1-4): DGGITQSPKYLFRKEGQNVTLSCEQNLNHDAMYWYRQDPGQGLRLIYYSQIVNDFQKGDIAEGYSVSREKKESFPLTVTSAQKNPTAFYLCASSLESSEKLFFGSGTQLSVL.

Comments on this clonotype: Sequence at one end of the junction differs from germline and may be a read error. The gene calls are TRBV11-2 and TRBJ2-1, with TRBD2 as a possible D gene (5 bases). CDR1 and CDR2 (germline): SGHAT, FQNNGV. The CDR3 is made up of 16 amino acids. The CDR3 loop reads CVSSPPLARHYNEQFF. In DNA form, the CDR3 reads TGTGTCAGCAGCCCGCCTTTAGCGCGGCATTACAATGAGCAGTTCTTC.

This chain uses TRBV6-5 with TRBJ2-1; 12 bases fit TRBD2. The germline CDR1 and CDR2 sequences are MNHEY and SVGAGI. The CDR3 has 15 amino acids. J lost 3 bases, V lost 7 bases, and 4 bases had no gene match. For the CDR3, the DNA is TGTGCCAGCACCAGACTAGCGGGGGACTACAATGAGCAGTTCTTC. Its protein is CASTRLAGDYNEQFF.

As for this clonotype: At one of its ends the junction is not consistent with the germline gene, which may arise from a read error. Here the CDR3 reads CVSSSGGAEYEQYF. In DNA form, the CDR3 reads TGTGTCAGCAGCTCAGGGGGTGCTGAGTACGAGCAGTACTTC. This chain links TRBV7-2 with TRBJ2-7, with 7 bases lining up with TRBD1. In germline, CDR1 is SGHTA, CDR2 FQGNSA. This CDR3 has 14 residues.

This clonotype came up a few times. V and J are TRBV6-6 and TRBJ2-7, with D uncertain. Germline V gene sequence: CDR1 MNHNY, CDR2 SVGAGI (reference sequence). V was shortened by 6 bases and J by 4 bases, with 13 bases between the two germline ends. The length of the CDR3 is 13 residues. The DNA of the CDR3 is TGTGCCAGCAGCCCAACTACAGATTACGAGCAGTACTTC. Encoded protein: CASSPTTDYEQYF.

The chain recombines TRBV9 with TRBJ2-1, with TRBD2 matching over 7 bases. The V gene's germline CDR1 is SGDLS and CDR2 YYNGEE. The V gene end was trimmed by 6 bases and the J gene end by 0 bases; junction bases not matched to a gene: 3. The length of the CDR3 is 14 residues. The CDR3 region is CASNAGASYNEQFF. CDR3 nucleotide sequence: TGTGCCAGCAACGCGGGAGCCTCCTACAATGAGCAGTTCTTC.

Notes on this clonotype: A single base separates this from a much larger clone, so it may be a read error. The V and J genes are TRBV6-2 or TRBV6-3 and TRBJ2-1; 13 bases map to TRBD2. Germline V gene lookup returns CDR1 MNHEY and CDR2 SVGEGT. The CDR3 is 15 residues long. The ends lost 5 bases at V and 6 bases at J; junction bases unmatched: 4. The CDR3 region is CASSILAGGSNEQFF. DNA for the CDR3: TGTGCCAGCAGTATACTAGCGGGAGGGAGCAATGAGCAGTTCTTC.

This clonotype was counted ten times or more. The V gene is TRBV7-9, the J gene TRBJ2-5; D gene uncertain. The V and J ends lost 5 bases and 1 base respectively, with 11 bases between them. The CDR3 sequence is 14 residues long. Per the germline V gene, CDR1 is SEHNR and CDR2 is FQNEAQ (reference sequence). CDR3 nucleotide sequence: TGTGCCAGCAGCGTGGCGTTGGGCCAAGAGACCCAGTACTTC. Its protein is CASSVALGQETQYF.

In its sample, this clonotype was seen many times. The CDR3 sequence is CASSAGTGKETQYF. CDR3 nucleotides: TGCGCCAGCAGCGCCGGGACAGGGAAAGAGACCCAGTACTTC. The rearrangement joins TRBV5-1 to TRBJ2-5; TRBD1 agrees at 9 bases. The CDR3 is made up of 14 amino acids. Germline V gene data show CDR1 as SGHRS and CDR2 as YFSETQ. Unmatched junction bases numbered 4, after V lost 4 bases and J lost 3 bases.

With regard to this clonotype: At one boundary the junction diverges from the germline segment, which might be a read error. The chain joins TRBV27 to TRBJ2-1; D is perhaps TRBD1 or TRBD2 (6 bases each). The CDR3 consists of 16 residues. CDR1 and CDR2 (germline): MNHEY, SMNVEV (reference sequence). CDR3 nucleotide sequence: TGTGCCGGCAGTTTGATTGGGGGGCCGTCCTACAATGAGCAGTTCTTC. Translating gives CAGSLIGGPSYNEQFF.

This clonotype was picked up many times. The CDR3, as DNA: TGTGCCAGCAGCCATGTCTACGAGCAGTACTTC. Translating it yields CASSHVYEQYF. The V gene is TRBV7-2, the J gene TRBJ2-7; no definite D call. Per the germline V gene, CDR1 is SGHTA and CDR2 is FQGNSA. V lost 5 bases and J lost 3, with 5 bases in between. The CDR3 contains 11 residues.

The chain is built from TRBV28 and TRBJ2-5; TRBD1 is a possible D gene (7 bases). V lost 5 bases and J lost 5, with 21 bases in between. This CDR3 has 16 amino acids. From germline, CDR1 is MDHEN and CDR2 SYDVKM. The CDR3 DNA reads as TGTGCCAGCAGTCTACGCTCGGAGGGGGCCACGGAGACCCAGTACTTC. Translated: CASSLRSEGATETQYF. The full variable domain, with the rest looked up from reference TRBV28 and TRBJ2-5, is DVKVTQSSRYLVKRTGEKVFLECVQDMDHENMFWYRQDPGLGLRLIYFSYDVKMKEKGDIPEGYSVSREKKERFSLILESASTNQTSMYLCASSLRSEGATETQYFGPGTRLLVL.

V and J are TRBV20-1 and TRBJ1-5, with unresolved D. The CDR3 spans 13 residues. CDR1 DFQATT and CDR2 SNEGSKA come from the germline V gene (reference sequence). V gave up 2 bases and J gave up 7 bases, with 12 bases separating them. CDR3 sequence: CSARPGGIQPQHF. The DNA of the CDR3 is TGCAGTGCTAGACCTGGTGGGATCCAGCCCCAGCATTTT.

Ten or more counts support this clonotype. The chain employs TRBV9 and TRBJ2-7; 9 bases match TRBD1. The CDR3 totals 14 residues. Germline V lookup: CDR1 SGDLS, CDR2 YYNGEE. V lost 4 bases and J lost 5; bases outside the gene matches: 7. The CDR3 region is CASSFRDRANEQYF. The CDR3 DNA reads as TGTGCCAGCAGCTTCCGGGACAGGGCCAACGAGCAGTACTTC. Looking up the rest from reference TRBV9 and TRBJ2-7 gives the full variable domain: DSGVTQTPKHLITATGQRVTLRCSPRSGDLSVYWYQQSLDQGLQFLIQYYNGEERAKGNILERFSAQQFPDLHSELNLSSLELGDSALYFCASSFRDRANEQYFGPGTRLTVT.

There are a few counts of this clonotype. The V gene is TRBV9, the J gene TRBJ2-1, with D perhaps matching TRBD2 (7 bases). The CDR3 consists of 15 residues. The germline CDR1 and CDR2 sequences are SGDLS and YYNGEE. V lost 0 bases and J 9 bases, leaving 16 bases between the germline ends. The CDR3 reads CASSVADEGGAEQFF. The CDR3 DNA follows: TGTGCCAGCAGCGTAGCCGATGAGGGGGGGGCTGAGCAGTTCTTC.

This clonotype was counted a few times. A read error may explain this, as a much larger clone is one base away. V is TRBV12-3 or TRBV12-4 and J is TRBJ2-2; possibly TRBD2 for D (5 bases). CDR3 length: 13 amino acids. The CDR3 coding sequence is TGTGCCAGCAGATGGGGTAACACCGGGGAGCGGTTTTTT. Translating it yields CASRWGNTGERFF.

The V and J genes are TRBV20-1 and TRBJ1-1; D is perhaps TRBD1 (5 bases). Germline loops: CDR1 DFQATT, CDR2 SNEGSKA (reference sequence). V dropped 4 bases and J dropped 3 bases, with 12 bases sitting between them. The CDR3 is 13 residues long. The CDR3 coding sequence is TGCAGTGCTATAGAGGTCAGGGACACTGAAGCTTTCTTT. Translated: CSAIEVRDTEAFF.

This chain links TRBV11-2 with TRBJ1-3; D gene unclear. CDR3 size: 12 residues. V lost 2 bases, J lost 8 bases, and 7 bases lay in between. CDR1 is SGHAT and CDR2 is FQNNGV in the germline V gene. The CDR3 bases are TGTGCCAGCAGCTTATTTGGTGACACCATATATTTT. Translated: CASSLFGDTIYF.

This clonotype was picked up a small number of times. J is TRBJ2-5 and V is TRBV4-1; no reliable D call. The CDR3 covers 12 residues. Trimming took 0 bases from V and 11 from J, leaving 10 bases between them. Germline CDR1 is MGHRA and CDR2 is YSYEKL. CDR3 protein: CASSQDLGKQYF. The CDR3 nucleotides read TGCGCCAGCAGCCAAGATTTAGGGAAGCAGTACTTC.

The chain recombines TRBV11-2 with TRBJ2-1, with 8 nucleotides matching TRBD2. CDR3 length: 15 residues. Germline CDR1 reads SGHAT; CDR2 reads FQNNGV. V lost 4 bases, J lost 12 bases, and 14 bases stayed unmatched. Written as DNA, the CDR3 is TGTGCCAGCAGCTCCGTAGCGGGATATTACGATGGGCAGTTCTTC. This sequence encodes CASSSVAGYYDGQFF. Full variable domain (outside the CDR3, taken from reference TRBV11-2 and TRBJ2-1): EAGVAQSPRYKIIEKRQSVAFWCNPISGHATLYWYQQILGQGPKLLIQFQNNGVVDDSQLPKDRFSAERLKGVDSTLKIQPAKLEDSAVYLCASSSVAGYYDGQFFGPGTRLTVL.

CDR3 nucleotide sequence: TGTGCCACCAGCCCCGAGGGGCCGTTCTACGAGCAGTACTTC. Protein sequence: CATSPEGPFYEQYF. V and J are TRBV15 and TRBJ2-7; the D call may be TRBD1 or TRBD2 (5 bases each). Germline assignment: CDR1 LNHNV and CDR2 YYDKDF (reference sequence). Trimming removed 5 bases from V and 3 bases from J, with 14 bases in between. This CDR3 has 14 amino acids.

This clonotype was found a few times. The genes are TRBV28 and TRBJ1-2; no clear D. CDR1 and CDR2 from the germline V gene are MDHEN and SYDVKM. The CDR3 is 13 amino acids. Trimming left V 3 bases short and J 4 bases short, with 9 bases between. The CDR3 DNA reads TGTGCCAGCAGTTTTGAGGAAGGCTATGGCTACACCTTC. Protein: CASSFEEGYGYTF.